A selection of T cell receptor beta chains follows, all from one sample in a study of shared clonotypes between healthy human individuals. Only in-frame clones appear in the TCRdb table, and some are missing; sequencing was by immunoSEQ multiplex PCR. This sample has roughly 2,000,000 clones, with less than 95% found just once. The sample comprised naive CD8+ T cells sorted from blood. The receptors here all came from a man in his late teens or twenties in good health. CDR3s include the opening cysteine and the closing phenylalanine or tryptophan. D genes are given only for firm matches. Clone size, where shown, is once, few, many, or a class for clones that have expanded.

v_call: TRBV14; d_call: NA; j_call: TRBJ2-1; clone_size: NA; cdr3_nt: TGTGCCAGCAGCCAAGGGTTTGGGTTAGCGGAAGAGTCCTACAATGAGCAGTTCTTC; cdr3_aa: CASSQGFGLAEESYNEQFF
v_call: TRBV6-5; d_call: TRBD1; j_call: TRBJ2-3; clone_size: NA; cdr3_nt: TGTGCCAGCAGTTACGAGACAGGGCCTAGCACAGATACGCAGTATTTT; cdr3_aa: CASSYETGPSTDTQYF
v_call: TRBV2; d_call: NA; j_call: TRBJ2-7; clone_size: NA; cdr3_nt: TGTGCCAGCTGGGAGAGCTCCTACGAGCAGTACTTC; cdr3_aa: CASWESSYEQYF
v_call: TRBV13; d_call: TRBD2; j_call: TRBJ2-1; clone_size: NA; cdr3_nt: TGTGCCAGCAGCGGCCACCTTAGCGGGGGATCCTACAATGAGCAGTTCTTC; cdr3_aa: CASSGHLSGGSYNEQFF
v_call: TRBV7-2; d_call: NA; j_call: TRBJ2-7; clone_size: once; cdr3_nt: TGTGCCAGCAGCTCCCCGGACAGAGTCGACGAGCAGTACTTC; cdr3_aa: CASSSPDRVDEQYF
v_call: TRBV2; d_call: NA; j_call: TRBJ2-7; clone_size: few; cdr3_nt: TGTGCCAGCAGTGAAGACTACGAGCAGTACTTC; cdr3_aa: CASSEDYEQYF
v_call: TRBV11-2; d_call: NA; j_call: TRBJ2-5; clone_size: NA; cdr3_nt: TGTGCCAGCAGCCCTTTTAGCGGCGAGACCCAGTACTTC; cdr3_aa: CASSPFSGETQYF
v_call: TRBV27; d_call: NA; j_call: TRBJ1-2; clone_size: NA; cdr3_nt: TGTGCCAGCAGCCCTCGGGGGGATGGCTACACCTTC; cdr3_aa: CASSPRGDGYTF
v_call: TRBV29-1; d_call: NA; j_call: TRBJ2-7; clone_size: once; cdr3_nt: TGCAGCGTTTTCCAGGGTCCTTACTACGAGCAGTACTTC; cdr3_aa: CSVFQGPYYEQYF
v_call: TRBV9; d_call: NA; j_call: TRBJ2-1; clone_size: NA; cdr3_nt: TGTGCCAGCAGCGTAGGCCAGGCCCTGATTTACAATGAGCAGTTCTTC; cdr3_aa: CASSVGQALIYNEQFF
v_call: TRBV29-1; d_call: NA; j_call: TRBJ2-5; clone_size: NA; cdr3_nt: TGCAGCGTTGAAGGGTTCGAAGAGACCCAGTACTTC; cdr3_aa: CSVEGFEETQYF
v_call: TRBV30; d_call: NA; j_call: TRBJ1-6; clone_size: NA; cdr3_nt: TGTGCCTGGAGTGGCCGGGGCGGGGGGAATTCACCCCTCCACTTT; cdr3_aa: CAWSGRGGGNSPLHF
v_call: TRBV5-1; d_call: NA; j_call: TRBJ2-5; clone_size: few; cdr3_nt: TGCGCCAGCAGCTTGTTGGGGGAGACCCAGTACTTC; cdr3_aa: CASSLLGETQYF
v_call: TRBV11-2; d_call: NA; j_call: TRBJ2-1; clone_size: NA; cdr3_nt: TGTGCCAGCAGCCCCCCCCGGACTAACAATGAGCAGTTCTTC; cdr3_aa: CASSPPRTNNEQFF
v_call: TRBV4-1; d_call: NA; j_call: TRBJ2-7; clone_size: NA; cdr3_nt: TGCGCCAGCAGCCAAGTGCGCTCCTACGAGCAGTACTTC; cdr3_aa: CASSQVRSYEQYF
v_call: TRBV7-2; d_call: NA; j_call: TRBJ2-1; clone_size: NA; cdr3_nt: TGTGCCAGCAGCCGGGACTTGAGCTCCTACAATGAGCAGTTCTTC; cdr3_aa: CASSRDLSSYNEQFF
v_call: TRBV19; d_call: NA; j_call: TRBJ1-1; clone_size: NA; cdr3_nt: TGTGCCAGTAGTTCCCGGGACCTTCAGAACACTGAAGCTTTCTTT; cdr3_aa: CASSSRDLQNTEAFF
v_call: TRBV10-3; d_call: TRBD1; j_call: TRBJ1-1; clone_size: once; cdr3_nt: TGTGCCATCAGTCCGGACAGGGAGGGTGAAGCTTTCTTT; cdr3_aa: CAISPDREGEAFF
v_call: TRBV6-4; d_call: TRBD2; j_call: TRBJ2-1; clone_size: NA; cdr3_nt: TGTGCCAGCAGTGACCGCTATGGGGCGGGGGAATTGGTTGAGCAGTTCTTC; cdr3_aa: CASSDRYGAGELVEQFF
v_call: TRBV5-1; d_call: TRBD1; j_call: TRBJ1-1; clone_size: NA; cdr3_nt: TGCGCCAGCAGGGTACAGGGGCTGGGCACTGAAGCTTTCTTT; cdr3_aa: CASRVQGLGTEAFF
v_call: TRBV7-9; d_call: TRBD2; j_call: TRBJ2-5; clone_size: NA; cdr3_nt: TGTGCCAGCAGCCCCCGGGGGGTAGAGACCCAGTACTTC; cdr3_aa: CASSPRGVETQYF
v_call: TRBV5-4; d_call: NA; j_call: TRBJ2-1; clone_size: once; cdr3_nt: TGTGCCAGCAGTCTAGGTAATGAGCAGTTCTTC; cdr3_aa: CASSLGNEQFF
v_call: TRBV10-3; d_call: TRBD1; j_call: TRBJ2-2; clone_size: NA; cdr3_nt: TGTGCCATCAGTATGACAGGGGAGGAAACCGGGGAGCTGTTTTTT; cdr3_aa: CAISMTGEETGELFF
v_call: TRBV6-5; d_call: NA; j_call: TRBJ2-1; clone_size: NA; cdr3_nt: TGTGCCAGCAGTTACTCCGGGCAGAATGAGCAGTTCTTC; cdr3_aa: CASSYSGQNEQFF
v_call: TRBV7-8; d_call: NA; j_call: TRBJ2-3; clone_size: NA; cdr3_nt: TGTGCCAGCACCCTAAGCTCCGGGGGTAAGACAGATACGCAGTATTTT; cdr3_aa: CASTLSSGGKTDTQYF
v_call: TRBV5-4; d_call: TRBD2; j_call: TRBJ2-3; clone_size: NA; cdr3_nt: TGTGCCAGCTTGCTTGCGGGGGGGAGCACAGATACGCAGTATTTT; cdr3_aa: CASLLAGGSTDTQYF
v_call: TRBV10-3; d_call: TRBD2; j_call: TRBJ2-1; clone_size: NA; cdr3_nt: TGTGCCATCAGTGGTGAGCAGCGGGGGGTTTACAATGAGCAGTTCTTC; cdr3_aa: CAISGEQRGVYNEQFF
v_call: TRBV2; d_call: NA; j_call: TRBJ2-7; clone_size: NA; cdr3_nt: TGTGCCAGCAGTGACCCCCGCCAGGCTGGGAACCCCTACGAGCAGTACTTC; cdr3_aa: CASSDPRQAGNPYEQYF
v_call: TRBV5-4; d_call: TRBD2; j_call: TRBJ2-7; clone_size: NA; cdr3_nt: TGTGCCAGCAGCTTCGGCGGGAGTCAGGACGAGCAGTACTTC; cdr3_aa: CASSFGGSQDEQYF
v_call: TRBV4-3; d_call: NA; j_call: TRBJ2-1; clone_size: NA; cdr3_nt: TGCGCCAGCAGCCACCATGGAGTAGATGAGCAGTTCTTC; cdr3_aa: CASSHHGVDEQFF
v_call: TRBV5-8; d_call: NA; j_call: TRBJ1-6; clone_size: NA; cdr3_nt: TGTGCCAGCAACTTGGCTCTCGGGGGGGTGTGGAATTCACCCCTCCACTTT; cdr3_aa: CASNLALGGVWNSPLHF
v_call: TRBV6-4; d_call: NA; j_call: TRBJ1-1; clone_size: NA; cdr3_nt: TGTGCCAGCAGTGAGACGGTAAACACTGAAGCTTTCTTT; cdr3_aa: CASSETVNTEAFF
v_call: TRBV9; d_call: TRBD2; j_call: TRBJ2-4; clone_size: NA; cdr3_nt: TGTGCCAGCAGCGTTAGCGGGAGTGTAGGCGACATTCAGTACTTC; cdr3_aa: CASSVSGSVGDIQYF
v_call: TRBV5-6; d_call: TRBD1; j_call: TRBJ2-5; clone_size: once; cdr3_nt: TGTGCCAGCAGCTCCCAGACAGGGATTATTGAGACCCAGTACTTC; cdr3_aa: CASSSQTGIIETQYF
v_call: TRBV18; d_call: NA; j_call: TRBJ1-2; clone_size: NA; cdr3_nt: TGTGCCAGCTCCCCCACGGGGCTTGACTATGGCTACACCTTC; cdr3_aa: CASSPTGLDYGYTF
v_call: TRBV7-9; d_call: NA; j_call: TRBJ2-3; clone_size: NA; cdr3_nt: TGTGCCAGCAGCCGACAGGGCACAGATACGCAGTATTTT; cdr3_aa: CASSRQGTDTQYF
v_call: TRBV13; d_call: NA; j_call: TRBJ1-2; clone_size: NA; cdr3_nt: TGTGCCAGCAGCTTAGGCCTGGGGTTGTCTAACTATGGCTACACCTTC; cdr3_aa: CASSLGLGLSNYGYTF
v_call: TRBV25-1; d_call: NA; j_call: TRBJ1-1; clone_size: NA; cdr3_nt: TGTGCCAGCGGGCCAGGGGAGGGCACTGAAGCTTTCTTT; cdr3_aa: CASGPGEGTEAFF
v_call: TRBV11-2; d_call: TRBD2; j_call: TRBJ2-3; clone_size: NA; cdr3_nt: TGTGCCAGCAGCTTATTAGCGGGGAACTCAGATACGCAGTATTTT; cdr3_aa: CASSLLAGNSDTQYF
v_call: TRBV9; d_call: TRBD1; j_call: TRBJ2-3; clone_size: NA; cdr3_nt: TGTGCCAGCAGCGTAGGGCAGGGGGCTTACACAGATACGCAGTATTTT; cdr3_aa: CASSVGQGAYTDTQYF
v_call: TRBV15; d_call: TRBD1; j_call: TRBJ2-1; clone_size: once; cdr3_nt: TGTGCCACCACCCCGGACAGGTCAAGCTCCTACAATGAGCAGTTCTTC; cdr3_aa: CATTPDRSSSYNEQFF
v_call: TRBV5-1; d_call: NA; j_call: TRBJ2-1; clone_size: NA; cdr3_nt: TGCGCCAGCAGCTTGCTTGACAACCCTCTAGACTACAATGAGCAGTTCTTC; cdr3_aa: CASSLLDNPLDYNEQFF
v_call: TRBV7-9; d_call: NA; j_call: TRBJ2-7; clone_size: NA; cdr3_nt: TGTGCCAGCAGCTTAGCGTACAGGGAAGAGCAGTACTTC; cdr3_aa: CASSLAYREEQYF
v_call: TRBV5-1; d_call: NA; j_call: TRBJ2-1; clone_size: NA; cdr3_nt: TGCGCCAGCAGCTTAGAGGGTGAGCAGTTCTTC; cdr3_aa: CASSLEGEQFF